Listed below are T cell receptor beta chains from one sample, sequenced in a study of CD4+ T cells in melanoma. The method was immunoSEQ multiplex PCR; TCRdb's version includes in-frame clones alone and lacks a portion of them. This sample has 13,000 to 15,000 clones, with 63% found just once. Material for sequencing was cells from a culture (not recorded whether cultured in vitro). Receptor source: a human donor with melanoma. CDR3s include the opening cysteine and the closing phenylalanine or tryptophan. A D gene is named only where the DNA matches it firmly. Some rows have no size entry. The others give once, few or many, or a class for an expanded clone.

D gene,V gene,J gene,clone size,CDR3 protein,CDR3 DNA
-,TRBV13,TRBJ2-1,-,CASSLDPGYSISSYNEQFF,TGTGCCAGCAGCTTAGATCCAGGGTACAGTATAAGCTCCTACAATGAGCAGTTCTTC
TRBD2,TRBV9,TRBJ2-1,-,CASSVAAGGPNEQFF,TGTGCCAGCAGCGTAGCCGCGGGGGGGCCTAATGAGCAGTTCTTC
-,TRBV10-1,TRBJ2-3,-,CASSNQGTGEDTQYF,TGCGCCAGCAGCAACCAGGGTACAGGAGAGGATACGCAGTATTTT
TRBD2,TRBV4-1,TRBJ2-3,-,CASSQVGAGGNTQYF,TGCGCCAGCAGCCAAGTAGGAGCGGGGGGGAATACGCAGTATTTT
-,TRBV7-2,TRBJ1-2,-,CASSLGLFYGYTF,TGTGCCAGCAGCTTAGGTTTATTCTATGGCTACACCTTC
TRBD1,TRBV7-3,TRBJ1-1,few,CASSRDRGTEAFF,TGTGCCAGCAGCCGGGACAGAGGAACTGAAGCTTTCTTT
-,TRBV9,TRBJ1-2,once,CASSVAAGRGYTF,TGTGCCAGCAGCGTAGCCGCGGGACGCGGCTACACCTTC
TRBD1,TRBV7-6,TRBJ1-2,-,CASSSLPGQANYGYTF,TGTGCCAGCAGCTCCCTACCGGGACAGGCTAACTATGGCTACACCTTC
-,TRBV5-6,TRBJ1-1,-,CASSFVTGRGTEAFF,TGTGCCAGCAGCTTCGTAACAGGAAGAGGCACTGAAGCTTTCTTT
TRBD1,TRBV7-9,TRBJ2-7,-,CASSVGQAYEQYF,TGTGCCAGCAGCGTGGGACAGGCCTACGAGCAGTACTTC
-,TRBV4-1,TRBJ1-3,-,CASSHPSDTIYF,TGCGCCAGCAGCCACCCCTCGGACACCATATATTTT
TRBD1,TRBV27,TRBJ2-7,few,CASSRQGIYEQYF,TGTGCCAGCTCAAGACAGGGGATCTACGAGCAGTACTTC
TRBD1,TRBV4-1,TRBJ1-3,once,CASSQVRGLSGNTIYF,TGCGCCAGCAGCCAAGTAAGGGGGCTCTCTGGAAACACCATATATTTT
TRBD1,TRBV6-1,TRBJ1-1,-,CASSAGQGRMNTEAFF,TGTGCCAGCAGTGCCGGACAGGGGAGGATGAACACTGAAGCTTTCTTT
-,TRBV9,TRBJ1-1,-,CASSVGNGVTEAFF,TGTGCCAGCAGCGTAGGGAATGGAGTCACTGAAGCTTTCTTT
-,TRBV5-1,TRBJ2-1,once,CASSLVPNYNEQFF,TGCGCCAGCAGCTTGGTGCCCAACTACAATGAGCAGTTCTTC